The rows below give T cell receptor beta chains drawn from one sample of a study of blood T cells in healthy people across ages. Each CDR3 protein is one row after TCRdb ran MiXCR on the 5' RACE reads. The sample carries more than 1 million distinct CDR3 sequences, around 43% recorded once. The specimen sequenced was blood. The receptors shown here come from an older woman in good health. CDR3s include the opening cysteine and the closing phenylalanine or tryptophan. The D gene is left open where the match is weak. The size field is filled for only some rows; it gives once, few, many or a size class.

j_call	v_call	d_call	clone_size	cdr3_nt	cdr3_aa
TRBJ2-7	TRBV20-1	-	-	TGCAGTGCTAGAGATACAGGGACCGGTTACGAGCAGTACTTC	CSARDTGTGYEQYF
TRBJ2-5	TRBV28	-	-	TGTGCCAGCAGCGTCAGGGGTCCGGAGACCCAGTACTTC	CASSVRGPETQYF
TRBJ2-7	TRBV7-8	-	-	TGTGCCAGCAGCTTACGGAGAGGGACCCACGAGCAGTACTTC	CASSLRRGTHEQYF
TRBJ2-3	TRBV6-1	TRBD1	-	TGTGCCAGCAGCCCGGGGACAGGGATCTACACAGATACGCAGTATTTT	CASSPGTGIYTDTQYF
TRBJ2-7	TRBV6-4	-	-	TGTGCCAGCGCTCTGGGGCCATACGAGCAGTACTTC	CASALGPYEQYF
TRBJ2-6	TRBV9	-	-	TGTGCCAGTCTAGGACGTTCATTCCTGACTTTC	CASLGRSFLTF
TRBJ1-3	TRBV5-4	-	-	TGTGCCAGCAGCTTGGGCAGGCGTGGAAACACCATATATTTT	CASSLGRRGNTIYF
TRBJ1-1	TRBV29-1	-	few	TGCAGCGTTGGGGGGGCCCACACTGAAGCTTTCTTT	CSVGGAHTEAFF
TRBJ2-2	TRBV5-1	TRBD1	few	TGCGCCAGCATCCGAGGGGGACAGGGTAAAGAGGACACCGGGGAGCTGTTTTTT	CASIRGGQGKEDTGELFF
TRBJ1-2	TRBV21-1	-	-	TGTGCCAGCAGCAAAGTCGCAGGGGTTGGTGGCTACACCTTC	CASSKVAGVGGYTF
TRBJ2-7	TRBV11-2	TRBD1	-	TGTGCCAGCAGGCCCGGGACAGGGAGGTTTGGCTCCTACAATGAGCAGTACTTC	CASRPGTGRFGSYNEQYF
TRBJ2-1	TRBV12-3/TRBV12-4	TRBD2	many	TGTGCCAGCAGATCCGGACTAGCGGATGAGCAGTTCTTC	CASRSGLADEQFF
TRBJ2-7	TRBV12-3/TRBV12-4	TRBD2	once	TGTGCCAGCAGTTGTGGCGGGAGATCCGAGCAGTACTTC	CASSCGGRSEQYF
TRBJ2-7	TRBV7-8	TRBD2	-	TGTGCCAGCAGCTTAGATCGGCTAGCGGGTTACTACGAGCAGTACTTC	CASSLDRLAGYYEQYF
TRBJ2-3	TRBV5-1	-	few	TGCGCCAGCAGAACCGTAGCGGCTAGTTACACAGATACGCAGTATTTT	CASRTVAASYTDTQYF
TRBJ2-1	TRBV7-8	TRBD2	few	TGTGCCAGCAGCTTAGTAGACGGGAGGATCGATGAGCAGTTCTTC	CASSLVDGRIDEQFF
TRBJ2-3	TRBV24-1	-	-	TGTGCCACCAGTGACAAGGGACATATCAGCACAGATACGCAGTATTTT	CATSDKGHISTDTQYF
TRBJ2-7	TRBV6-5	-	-	TGTGCCACCAGGGGATTATACGAGCAGTACTTC	CATRGLYEQYF
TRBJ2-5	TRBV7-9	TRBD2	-	TGTGCCAGCAGCTGGGGACTAGCGATTCAAGAGACCCAGTACTTC	CASSWGLAIQETQYF
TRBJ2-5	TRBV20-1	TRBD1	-	TGCAGTGCCCGAGTGATGGGACAGAGTCAAGAGACCCAGTACTTC	CSARVMGQSQETQYF